The 25 T cell receptor beta chains listed next were all sequenced from one sample in a study of spatial heterogeneity in lung cancer. No antigens are known for them. Each CDR3 protein is one row after TCRdb ran MiXCR on the 5' RACE reads. The sample includes about 27,000 distinct CDR3 sequences, approximately 7% of them seen just once. Time point noted: sample taken at primary tumor resection. Regarding the study as a whole: Tracking of tumor mutation counts was seen in expanded intratumoral alpha and beta TCR counts.

Material: lung tumor tissue, obtained at surgery. The source is a male donor with early-stage non-small cell lung cancer.

This clonotype was observed many times. This chain links TRBV7-2 with TRBJ1-2, with TRBD1 matching over 8 bases. Germline V lookup: CDR1 SGHTA, CDR2 FQGNSA. Germline trimming cut 1 base from V and 3 bases from J; bases unmatched to any gene: 4. This CDR3 has 15 residues. CDR3 nucleotides: TGTGCCAGCAGCTTAGGCGGACAGGGCTACTATGGCTACACCTTC. This encodes CASSLGGQGYYGYTF.

This clonotype was recorded many times. The chain joins TRBV12-3 or TRBV12-4 to TRBJ2-7; tentatively, D is TRBD2 (6 bases). V was cut by 4 bases and J by 2 bases, with 9 bases left in between. The CDR3 contains 13 residues. The CDR3 reads CASSSREAYEQYF. CDR3 DNA sequence: TGTGCCAGCAGTTCCAGGGAGGCCTACGAGCAGTACTTC.

The sample holds a few counts of this clonotype. The chain has TRBV29-1 and TRBJ2-7; TRBD1 agrees at 10 bases. Germline V CDR1 and CDR2: SQVTM, ANQGSEA. This CDR3 is 14 amino acids long. After removal of 6 bases from V and 5 bases from J, the junction contained 10 bases not matched to a gene. The CDR3 DNA reads as TGCAGCGTGGGCCACCGGGACAGGGGCCACGAGCAGTACTTC. This encodes CSVGHRDRGHEQYF.

This clonotype was observed a handful of times. The chain links TRBV28 to TRBJ2-3; D remains ambiguous. Germline values: CDR1 MDHEN, CDR2 SYDVKM. V was shortened by 6 bases and J by 1 base, with 8 bases between the two germline ends. This CDR3 is built from 13 residues. CDR3 sequence reads: CASSRRGTDTQYF. The CDR3 DNA reads as TGTGCCAGCAGCCGCCGAGGCACAGATACGCAGTATTTT. Full variable domain (rest looked up from reference TRBV28 and TRBJ2-3): DVKVTQSSRYLVKRTGEKVFLECVQDMDHENMFWYRQDPGLGLRLIYFSYDVKMKEKGDIPEGYSVSREKKERFSLILESASTNQTSMYLCASSRRGTDTQYFGPGTRLTVL.

This clonotype was seen ten or more times. The V gene is TRBV5-4, the J gene TRBJ1-2, with TRBD1 matching over 9 bases. J was trimmed by 4 bases and V by 4 bases; bases with no gene match: 8. This CDR3 contains 15 residues. Germline CDR1 and CDR2: SGHNT and YYREEE (reference sequence). CDR3 DNA: TGTGCCAGCAGCCCGGACAGGGGCGCCATCTATGGCTACACCTTC. This sequence encodes CASSPDRGAIYGYTF.

This clonotype was detected only a few times. V is TRBV7-9 and J is TRBJ2-2; D is uncertain. The CDR3 is 14 amino acids. Germline V gives CDR1 SEHNR, CDR2 FQNEAQ (reference sequence). V lost 3 bases, J lost 4 bases, and 9 bases lay in between. CDR3 sequence reads: CASSFPRITGELFF. DNA of the CDR3: TGTGCCAGCAGCTTCCCCAGGATCACCGGGGAGCTGTTTTTT.

This clonotype was seen ten or more times. The chain carries TRBV7-9 and TRBJ1-4; 7 bases are shared with TRBD1. The CDR3 spans 13 residues. Germline assignment: CDR1 SEHNR and CDR2 FQNEAQ (reference sequence). The J segment lost 12 bases and the V segment lost 6 bases, leaving 10 bases of the junction unmatched. CDR3 in DNA: TGTGCCAGCAGTCTGGGACAGATGGGGGAACTGTTTTTT. Translation gives CASSLGQMGELFF.

There are many counts of this clonotype. The genes are TRBV11-3 and TRBJ2-1, with D perhaps being TRBD1 or TRBD2 (5 bases each). The V end lost 5 bases, the J end lost 9 bases, and 17 bases lay between the germline ends. Germline loops: CDR1 SGHNT, CDR2 YENEEA. The CDR3 runs to 14 residues. The CDR3 DNA is TGTGCCAGCAGCCGGGGACGGACCTACGGTGAGCAGTTCTTC. Protein: CASSRGRTYGEQFF.

This clonotype has a count of ten or more. The chain is built from TRBV28 and TRBJ2-1; perhaps D is TRBD1 or TRBD2 (5 bases each). Germline CDR1 MDHEN, CDR2 SYDVKM. The CDR3 is 17 residues long. The germline V and J ends were trimmed by 2 bases and 8 bases, with 22 bases remaining between them. The chain's CDR3 is CASSLRVGSWGFDEQFF. DNA for the CDR3: TGTGCCAGCAGTTTACGAGTAGGTAGCTGGGGGTTCGATGAGCAGTTCTTC.

This clonotype was counted ten times or more. The chain couples TRBV27 to TRBJ1-6, with 9 bases identical to TRBD1. The CDR3 has 17 residues. Germline V gene sequence: CDR1 MNHEY, CDR2 SMNVEV (reference sequence). Trimming took 2 bases from V and 6 from J; bases not matched to a gene: 8. CDR3 sequence reads: CASSLIPPTGGNSPLHF. Here the CDR3 DNA reads TGTGCCAGCAGTTTAATCCCCCCGACAGGGGGTAATTCACCCCTCCACTTT.

This rearrangement joins TRBV29-1 to TRBJ2-1; D is undetermined. CDR3 length equals 14 residues. Trimming took off 0 bases at V and 3 bases at J, with 9 bases between the two ends. Per the germline V gene, CDR1 is SQVTM and CDR2 is ANQGSEA. CDR3 bases: TGCAGCGTTGAAGACCTCGAGCTCTACAATGAGCAGTTCTTC. Translating gives CSVEDLELYNEQFF.

This clonotype was counted ten times or more. The V and J genes are TRBV28 and TRBJ1-5; D is possibly TRBD1 (5 bases). V lost 5 bases and J lost 6, with 17 bases in between. Germline V gene sequence: CDR1 MDHEN, CDR2 SYDVKM. The CDR3 runs to 15 residues. The CDR3 spells CASSPPGGVGQPQHF. Here the CDR3 DNA reads TGTGCCAGCAGTCCCCCCGGAGGGGTCGGTCAGCCCCAGCATTTT. Looking up the rest from reference TRBV28 and TRBJ1-5 gives the full variable domain: DVKVTQSSRYLVKRTGEKVFLECVQDMDHENMFWYRQDPGLGLRLIYFSYDVKMKEKGDIPEGYSVSREKKERFSLILESASTNQTSMYLCASSPPGGVGQPQHFGDGTRLSIL.

The chain employs TRBV10-1 and TRBJ2-1; TRBD1 matches at 8 bases. The CDR3 consists of 15 residues. With V trimmed by 2 bases and J by 8 bases, 8 bases remained unmatched. CDR1 and CDR2 (germline): WNHNN, SYGVQD (reference sequence). The CDR3 bases are TGCGCCAGCAGTGAGGGAGGCAGGGGGCACGATGAGCAGTTCTTC. This encodes CASSEGGRGHDEQFF.

This clonotype has a handful of counts. J is TRBJ2-5 and V is TRBV5-5, with unresolved D. Germline values: CDR1 SGHKS, CDR2 YYEKEE (reference sequence). This CDR3 is built from 14 residues. V was trimmed by 0 bases and J by 2 bases, leaving 8 bases between them. Here the CDR3 reads CASSLEGSQETQYF. The CDR3 DNA is TGTGCCAGCAGCTTGGAAGGCTCTCAAGAGACCCAGTACTTC.

The rearrangement uses TRBV10-3 and TRBJ1-2, with 7 bases fitting TRBD1. The germline V gene has CDR1 ENHRY and CDR2 SYGVKD. J was trimmed by 4 bases and V by 5 bases; bases with no gene match: 1. This CDR3 is 12 amino acids long. The chain's CDR3 is CAISRQGYGYTF. In nucleotides, the CDR3 is TGTGCCATCAGTCGACAGGGCTATGGCTACACCTTC.

This clonotype was counted ten times or more. The genes are TRBV25-1 and TRBJ1-2; D is ambiguous. Trimming removed 6 bases at V and 3 bases at J, with 17 bases between. The CDR3 has 15 amino acids. Germline V gives CDR1 MGHDK, CDR2 SYGVNS. This CDR3 reads CASRKSGDLHYGYTF. CDR3 nucleotide sequence: TGTGCCAGCAGGAAGTCAGGAGACTTACACTATGGCTACACCTTC.

Ten or more counts support this clonotype. The rearrangement links TRBV6-5 to TRBJ2-5; TRBD1 or TRBD2 may be the D gene (5 bases each). CDR1 is MNHEY, CDR2 SVGAGI, per germline. The CDR3 has 15 residues. V dropped 2 bases and J dropped 2 bases, with 12 bases sitting between them. For the CDR3, the DNA is TGTGCCAGCAGTTACGAGGGGTCCCGACAAGAGACCCAGTACTTC. Protein: CASSYEGSRQETQYF.

This chain joins TRBV6-2 or TRBV6-3 and TRBJ1-6, with D unresolved. V was shortened by 2 bases and J by 8 bases, with 10 bases between the two germline ends. The CDR3 runs to 14 residues. Germline loops: CDR1 MNHEY, CDR2 SVGEGT. CDR3 loop: CASSYVRLDSPLHF. DNA for the CDR3: TGTGCCAGCAGTTACGTGCGCTTGGATTCACCCCTCCACTTT.

This clonotype was recorded many times. The gene calls are TRBV5-6 and TRBJ1-3, with D perhaps TRBD1 (5 bases). The ends were cut back, 0 bases at V and 8 bases at J, with 15 bases in the middle. Germline assignment: CDR1 SGHDT and CDR2 YYEEEE. This CDR3 is 15 amino acids long. CDR3 nucleotide sequence: TGTGCCAGCAGCTTGGGGTTCCAGGGTCGGGACACCATATATTTT. Its protein product is CASSLGFQGRDTIYF.

This clonotype was detected a few times. This chain links TRBV4-3 with TRBJ1-1; D is uncertain. CDR1 is LGHNA, CDR2 YSLEER, per germline. The V end was cut by 1 base, the J end by 14 bases, with 20 bases between. The CDR3 has 14 residues. This chain's CDR3 is CASSQVLGRCSIFF. CDR3 in DNA: TGCGCCAGCAGCCAAGTTTTGGGAAGGTGCAGTATATTCTTT.

The chain recombines TRBV7-2 with TRBJ2-1, with D hard to call. Trimming took off 4 bases at V and 3 bases at J, with 13 bases between the two ends. The length of the CDR3 is 15 residues. The germline V gene encodes CDR1 SGHTA and CDR2 FQGNSA. The CDR3 DNA sequence: TGTGCCAGCAGCTGGGCCCTTGCGAGCTACAATGAGCAGTTCTTC. It translates to CASSWALASYNEQFF.

This clonotype was counted ten times or more. J is TRBJ2-7 and V is TRBV6-5; 9 nucleotides match TRBD1. The CDR3 runs to 15 residues. Losses at the gene ends were 4 bases for V and 4 bases for J; bases not matched to a gene: 8. Looked up from germline, CDR1 is MNHEY and CDR2 is SVGAGI. The CDR3 DNA reads TGTGCCAGCAGTTCTACAGGACAGGGGCGGTACGAGCAGTACTTC. This translates into CASSSTGQGRYEQYF.

This clonotype showed up many times. The chain is built from TRBV6-1 and TRBJ2-7, with 11 bases fitting TRBD2. The V and J ends lost 6 bases and 4 bases, in that order; junction bases with no gene match: 5. Germline V gene sequence: CDR1 MNHNS, CDR2 SASEGT. The CDR3 has 14 amino acids. CDR3 sequence (DNA): TGTGCCAGCAGGCTAGCGGGGGGCCTTTACGAGCAGTACTTC. As protein: CASRLAGGLYEQYF.

This clonotype was counted many times. J is TRBJ1-1 and V is TRBV6-2 or TRBV6-3; possibly TRBD1 for D (5 bases). The CDR3 extends over 15 amino acids. The V gene lost 8 bases and the J gene lost 3 bases, with 19 bases spanning the gap. Germline loops: CDR1 MNHEY, CDR2 SVGEGT. The CDR3, as DNA: TGTGCCAGCGGTAGAAGTGGGGGATCGTACACTGAAGCTTTCTTT. It encodes CASGRSGGSYTEAFF.

This clonotype was seen repeatedly, ten times or more. The chain has TRBV5-4 and TRBJ1-2; no definite D call. CDR1 and CDR2 (germline): SGHNT, YYREEE (reference sequence). The CDR3 covers 15 residues. The V and J ends lost 0 bases and 4 bases respectively, with 13 bases between them. CDR3 bases: TGTGCCAGCAGCTTGGCTCCAGGCACCTCCTATGGCTACACCTTC. It yields the protein CASSLAPGTSYGYTF.